This TCR beta chain was recovered during a study of Ad26.COV2.S vaccination and SARS-CoV-2 variants (dated by TCRdb to about 2021). Study-wide context: Donors in the vaccine arm were drawn from COV1001, a multicentre, randomized, double-blind, placebo-controlled phase I-IIa trial testing Ad26.COV2.S in healthy adults. Dosing of Ad26.COV2.S was intramuscular, at either 5x10^10 or 1x10^11 viral particles, delivered as one shot or as two shots spaced 56 days apart. The specificity and breadth of SARS-CoV-2-reactive T cell receptors after Ad26.COV2.S vaccination were assessed by TCRbeta repertoire sequencing. The TCR-sequenced set comprised roughly 30 samples: some 19 Ad26.COV2.S vaccine recipients, 5 placebo recipients and 8 SARS-CoV-2 convalescent individuals. Participants in the trial were split at random into five groups of five each, receiving low-dose or high-dose Ad26.COV2.S once or twice, or else placebo on both occasions. Investigators did not know the trial group allocation while performing experiments and assessing outcomes.

The full study reports these points: Comparable non-spike TCR breadth was observed between vaccine and placebo recipients, consistent with only spike being contained in the vaccine. After vaccination, substantial breadth of spike-specific CD8+ and CD4+ T cell responses was reported. Ad26.COV2.S recipients had higher spike-specific TCR breadth than placebo recipients (P = 0.0014). The study was not powered for comparison of responses between vaccine doses or regimens. It was noted by the authors that total T cell responses may have been underestimated by the TCR breadth and depth analyses.

The V end gives up 4 bases and the J end 2 bases, leaving 7 bases in the junction not matched to a gene. CDR1 and CDR2 are drawn from the germline V gene: SQVTM, ANQGSEA. The CDR3 starts with the cysteine, ends with the phenylalanine, and has 15 residues. Just the 45-base CDR3 DNA is kept, in frame starting at base 1. According to the study, the label for this sample's treatment or condition signals: about 20 received Ad26.COV2.S at low or high dose, single or two shots; roughly 5 received placebo; per-sample allocation not given. For vaccine and placebo recipients, repertoires were sequenced using samples collected on day 63 after the first injection. Cohort 1b enrolled 20 to 30 adults aged 18-55 years at a single site in Boston, USA, between 29 July and 7 August 2020. As a vaccine, Ad26.COV2.S was a replication-incompetent adenovirus type 26 vector that expressed a prefusion-stabilized SARS-CoV-2 spike protein derived from the original Wuhan strain.

This clone was found once. Its antigen is still unknown. There are no base qualities to consult, and no much larger clone falls within one base. The immunoSEQ Assay was the method used to sequence TCRbeta CDR3 regions. After extraction, genomic DNA underwent amplification by bias-controlled multiplex PCR, followed by high-throughput sequencing. As for the authors' bioinformatics: To quantify the absolute abundance of every unique TCRbeta CDR3 region, sequences were collapsed and filtered. T cell fraction was estimated by normalizing TCRbeta template counts to usable DNA, which was measured by amplifying reference genes present in all nucleated cells. Repertoire TCRs were annotated as SARS-CoV-2-specific by exact matching of V gene, CDR3 amino acid sequence and J gene to a known reactive TCR set. The reference SARS-CoV-2 TCR set was obtained from MIRA and was filtered for enrichment in COVID-19-positive ImmuneCODE repertoires, whereby public or cross-reactive TCRs were removed. Using the MIRA antigens, annotated TCRs were further analysed by specific ORF or by position within an ORF. Breadth was defined as annotated unique rearrangements over total unique productive rearrangements; depth was the summed frequency of those rearrangements. Two-sided Wilcoxon rank-sum tests were applied when comparing TCR breadth between groups. Sourced from immuneACCESS, this table was stored by TCRdb with only in-frame sequences that have V and J called. A share of the clones is absent; for the studies checked, an unresolved V gene accounts for under half, and the remainder has no known explanation. Clone size and the V and J calls come from that table; the DNA yielded D and trimming. This sample lists about 350,000 clones; 75% to 90% were detected once. The ten largest clones add up to 5% of the sample.

The chain is encoded by TRBV29-1 joined to TRBJ2-2, and 7 bases in between align with TRBD1. The sequences come from peripheral blood, collected in a trial of Ad26.COV2.S vaccine versus placebo. The sequence was obtained from a person between 18 and 65 years old who received the Ad26.COV2.S COVID-19 vaccine or a placebo. In nucleotides, the sequence is TGCAGCGTTGGTAGGGACAGAGATAACACCGGGGAGCTGTTTTTT. Protein translation: CSVGRDRDNTGELFF.